This T cell receptor (beta chain) was captured in a study of OX40 agonist ivuxolimab in advanced cancers. For the study at large: The dose of intravenous ivuxolimab that patients received every 2 weeks ranged from 0.01 to 10 mg/kg. Therapy given before enrollment (anti-PD-1, anti-PD-L1 or anti-CTLA-4) was allowed, and approximately 40% had some. The study's findings and limits: Specificity for antigen went undetermined in the expanded peripheral T cells. Low normalized T-cell clonal expansion also characterized some of the nonresponders.

Assay used: immunoSEQ multiplex PCR; TCRdb lists only in-frame clones, some missing. The data show 50,000 to 60,000 clones, around 90% seen once. With V trimmed by 4 bases and J by 2 bases, 13 bases remained unmatched. CDR3 size: 19 residues. Germline V gene sequence: CDR1 WSHSY, CDR2 SAAADI. On this clone itself: The target antigen is unknown.

The sequence was collected from an adult with an advanced solid tumor such as melanoma, head and neck, liver or kidney cancer. Material: CD4+ or CD8+ T cells sorted from blood, obtained in a trial of the OX40 agonist ivuxolimab. The chain uses TRBV10-2 and TRBJ2-1; 11 nucleotides align to TRBD2. CDR3 protein: CASSAPTSGDTKPYNEQFF. For the CDR3, the DNA is TGCGCCAGCAGTGCCCCGACTAGCGGGGATACAAAACCCTACAATGAGCAGTTCTTC.